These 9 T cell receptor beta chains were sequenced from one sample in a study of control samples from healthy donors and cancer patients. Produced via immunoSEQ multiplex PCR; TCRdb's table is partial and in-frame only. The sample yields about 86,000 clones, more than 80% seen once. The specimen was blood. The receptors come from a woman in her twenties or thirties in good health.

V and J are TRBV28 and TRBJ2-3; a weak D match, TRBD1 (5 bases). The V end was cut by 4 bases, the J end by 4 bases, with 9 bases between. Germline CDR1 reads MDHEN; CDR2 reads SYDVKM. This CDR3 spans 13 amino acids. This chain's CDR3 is CASSSQGSDTQYF. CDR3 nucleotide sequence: TGTGCCAGCAGTTCTCAGGGCTCAGATACGCAGTATTTT.

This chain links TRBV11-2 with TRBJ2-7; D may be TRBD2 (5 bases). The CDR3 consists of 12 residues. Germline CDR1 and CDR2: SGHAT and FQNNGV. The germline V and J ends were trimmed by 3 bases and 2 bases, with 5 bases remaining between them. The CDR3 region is CASSFGAYEQYF. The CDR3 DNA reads TGTGCCAGCAGCTTCGGGGCCTACGAGCAGTACTTC.

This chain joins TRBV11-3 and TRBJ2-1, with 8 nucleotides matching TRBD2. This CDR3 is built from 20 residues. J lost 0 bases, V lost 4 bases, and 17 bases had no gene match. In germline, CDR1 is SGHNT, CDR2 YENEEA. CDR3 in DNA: TGTGCCAGCAGCTCGCGGACTAGCTCCTCTAGCTGGGGCTCCTACAATGAGCAGTTCTTC. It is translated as CASSSRTSSSSWGSYNEQFF.

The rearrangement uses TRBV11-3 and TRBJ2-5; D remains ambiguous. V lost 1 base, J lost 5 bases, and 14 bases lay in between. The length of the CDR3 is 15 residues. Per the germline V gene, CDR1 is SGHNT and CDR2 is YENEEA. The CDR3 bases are TGTGCCAGCAGCTTAGGAGCGCCAATGGGGGAGACCCAGTACTTC. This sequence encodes CASSLGAPMGETQYF.

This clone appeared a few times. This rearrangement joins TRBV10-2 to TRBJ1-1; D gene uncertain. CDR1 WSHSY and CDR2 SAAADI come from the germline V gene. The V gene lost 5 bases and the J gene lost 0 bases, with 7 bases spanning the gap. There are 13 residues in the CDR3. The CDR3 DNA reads TGCGCCAGCAGTTCCGGGATGAACACTGAAGCTTTCTTT. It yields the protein CASSSGMNTEAFF.

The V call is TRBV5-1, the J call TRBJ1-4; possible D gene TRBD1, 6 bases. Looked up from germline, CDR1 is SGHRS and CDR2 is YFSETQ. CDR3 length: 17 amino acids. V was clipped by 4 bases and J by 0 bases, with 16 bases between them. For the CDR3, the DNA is TGCGCCAGCAGCCCGTGGATGGACAGCGCAACTAATGAAAAACTGTTTTTT. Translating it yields CASSPWMDSATNEKLFF.

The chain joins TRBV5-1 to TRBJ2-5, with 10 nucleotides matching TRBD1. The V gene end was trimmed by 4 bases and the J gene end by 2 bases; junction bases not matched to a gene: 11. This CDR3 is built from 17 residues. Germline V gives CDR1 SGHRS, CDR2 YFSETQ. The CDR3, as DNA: TGCGCCAGCAGCCCGGGACAGGGGCAGCCCTCGCAAGAGACCCAGTACTTC. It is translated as CASSPGQGQPSQETQYF. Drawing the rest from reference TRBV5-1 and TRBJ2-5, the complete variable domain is KAGVTQTPRYLIKTRGQQVTLSCSPISGHRSVSWYQQTPGQGLQFLFEYFSETQRNKGNFPGRFSGRQFSNSRSEMNVSTLELGDSALYLCASSPGQGQPSQETQYFGPGTRLLVL.

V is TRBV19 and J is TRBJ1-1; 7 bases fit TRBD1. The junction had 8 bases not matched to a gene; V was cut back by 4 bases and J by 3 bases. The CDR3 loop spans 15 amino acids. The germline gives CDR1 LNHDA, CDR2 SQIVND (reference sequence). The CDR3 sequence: CASSTIDRDYTEAFF. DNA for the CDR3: TGTGCCAGTAGTACCATTGACAGGGACTACACTGAAGCTTTCTTT.

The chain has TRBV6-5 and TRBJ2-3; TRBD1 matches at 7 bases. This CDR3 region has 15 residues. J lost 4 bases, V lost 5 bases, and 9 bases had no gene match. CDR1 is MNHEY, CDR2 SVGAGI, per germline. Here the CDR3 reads CASSRQGIVADTQYF. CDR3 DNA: TGTGCCAGCAGTAGACAGGGAATCGTCGCAGATACGCAGTATTTT.